The clone carrying this T cell receptor (beta chain) was seen just once. These data are taken from a study of blood T cell repertoires in COVID-19. Overall study context: The origin of the acute and convalescent COVID-19 samples was the United States, Italy and Spain. T cells, B-cell-depleted T cells, or PBMCs supplied cDNA or gDNA.

Clones were sequenced by immunoSEQ multiplex PCR, and TCRdb holds only the in-frame ones, with some missing. Among some 250,000 clones listed, about 88% were seen once. Germline CDR1 reads GTSNPN; CDR2 reads SVGIG (reference sequence). The CDR3 extends over 16 amino acids. The V and J ends lost 5 bases and 5 bases, in that order; junction bases with no gene match: 13. The chain couples TRBV30 to TRBJ2-5; 11 bases match TRBD2. The sequencing sample was made of peripheral blood. This sequence originates from a woman in her thirties or forties who had recovered from COVID-19. The CDR3 region is CAWATSGELGGETQYF. CDR3 bases: TGTGCCTGGGCGACTAGCGGGGAGCTAGGGGGGGAGACCCAGTACTTC.